This T cell receptor (beta chain) was identified during a study of blood T cell repertoires in COVID-19. The table came from immunoSEQ multiplex PCR; TCRdb's copy has only in-frame clones and leaves some out. There are fewer than 75,000 clones in the sample; about 86% occur only once, and roughly 7% lies in the top ten. The CDR3 loop spans 15 amino acids. The ends were cut back, 5 bases at V and 2 bases at J, with 15 bases in the middle. Looked up from germline, CDR1 is MDHEN and CDR2 is SYDVKM. This clone appeared a few times. The source is a man in his forties or fifties with active COVID-19. The sequenced sample consisted of peripheral blood. This chain links TRBV28 with TRBJ2-5; D possibly corresponds to TRBD1 (6 bases). The DNA for the CDR3 is TGTGCCAGCAGTCAATTGGGACATAAACAAGAGACCCAGTACTTC. Residues: CASSQLGHKQETQYF. Variable domain in full (rest from reference TRBV28 and TRBJ2-5): DVKVTQSSRYLVKRTGEKVFLECVQDMDHENMFWYRQDPGLGLRLIYFSYDVKMKEKGDIPEGYSVSREKKERFSLILESASTNQTSMYLCASSQLGHKQETQYFGPGTRLLVL.